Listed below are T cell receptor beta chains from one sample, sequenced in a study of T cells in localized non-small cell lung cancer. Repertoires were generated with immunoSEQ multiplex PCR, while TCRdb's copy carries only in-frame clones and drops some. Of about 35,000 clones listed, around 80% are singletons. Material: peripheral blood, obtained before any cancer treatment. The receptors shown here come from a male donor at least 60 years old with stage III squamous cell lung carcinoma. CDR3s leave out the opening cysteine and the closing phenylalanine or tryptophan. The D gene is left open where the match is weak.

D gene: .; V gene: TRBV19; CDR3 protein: ASSIELSRGEKLF
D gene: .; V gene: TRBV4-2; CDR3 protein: ASSQGQGSYEQY
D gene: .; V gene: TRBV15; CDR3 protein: ATKARTDSYEQY
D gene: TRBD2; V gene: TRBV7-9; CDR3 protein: ASSLGGGRGEQY
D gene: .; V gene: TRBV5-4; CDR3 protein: ASSLDERSYGYT
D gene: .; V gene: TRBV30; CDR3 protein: AWSVRWGERPYNEQF
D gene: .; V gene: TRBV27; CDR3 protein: ASSGMNTEAF
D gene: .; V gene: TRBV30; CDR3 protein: AWSGSYSGANVLT
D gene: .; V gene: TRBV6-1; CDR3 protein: ASSLKGEEKLF
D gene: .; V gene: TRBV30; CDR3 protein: AWTSGSGNTIY
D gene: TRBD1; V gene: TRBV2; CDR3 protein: ASTQQGGSQPQH
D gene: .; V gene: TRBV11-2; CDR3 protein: ASSTTGLYGYT
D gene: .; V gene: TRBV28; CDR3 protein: ASSFSMPPIYEQY
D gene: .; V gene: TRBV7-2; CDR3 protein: ASSLLLAQYEQF
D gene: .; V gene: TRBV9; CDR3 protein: ASSVGGTGYNTEAF
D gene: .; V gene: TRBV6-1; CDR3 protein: ASSDQGSGTGELF
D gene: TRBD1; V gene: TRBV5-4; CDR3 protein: ASSSPGGAYYGYT
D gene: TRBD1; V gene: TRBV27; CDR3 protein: ASRDRGLNTEAF
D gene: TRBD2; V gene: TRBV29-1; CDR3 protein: SSTSGGSEQY
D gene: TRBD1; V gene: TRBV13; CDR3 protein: ASSARQGAAYEQY
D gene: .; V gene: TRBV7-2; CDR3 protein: ASRPVGTTEAF
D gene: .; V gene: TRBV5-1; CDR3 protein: ASSLAGQPTDTQY
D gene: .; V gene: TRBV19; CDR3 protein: ASSIGAATDTQY
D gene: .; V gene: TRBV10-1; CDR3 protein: ASSEGPVSDSYNEQF
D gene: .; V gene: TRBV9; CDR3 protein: ASSVTLTDTQY
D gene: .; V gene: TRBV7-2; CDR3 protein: ASSLAAFGGAGDTQY
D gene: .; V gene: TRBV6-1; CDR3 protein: ASSEAITGRGNTIY
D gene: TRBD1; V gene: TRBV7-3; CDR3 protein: ASSAGQGAGYT
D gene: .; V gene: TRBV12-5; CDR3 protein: ASGFTWMSEAF
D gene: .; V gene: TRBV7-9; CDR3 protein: ASAPYEPPNTEAF
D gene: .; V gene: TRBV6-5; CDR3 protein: ASSPGPLGAF
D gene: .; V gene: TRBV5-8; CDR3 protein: ASSLVSQETQY
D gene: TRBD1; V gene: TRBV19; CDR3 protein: ASGPGQGGETQY
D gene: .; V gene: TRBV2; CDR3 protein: ASSEDRFNEKLF
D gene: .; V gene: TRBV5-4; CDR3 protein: ASSLPGHTVYNEQF
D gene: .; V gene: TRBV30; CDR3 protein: AWREMGDQTDTQY